This TCR beta chain is drawn from a study of cytomegalovirus exposure and HLA in healthy donors. The study, taken as a whole, reports: Rare TCR sequences dominated, though some public TCRs recurred in many donors.

The PCR had 60 Vbeta and 13 Jbeta primers. Sequenced by immunoSEQ multiplex PCR; TCRdb stores in-frame clones only, minus some. This repertoire shows roughly 180,000 clones, 65% to 85% found once; its top ten account for approximately 0.8%. Regarding this clone: The target antigen is unknown.

Sequencing input: PBMCs. This clonotype was sampled from a woman aged 18 to 35 in good health and CMV-seronegative.

Here the CDR3 DNA reads TGTGCCAGCAGGTCGGAGGGAGGGTCGCGGGAGCAGTACTTC. Its protein is CASRSEGGSREQYF. The chain has TRBV2 and TRBJ2-7; 7 nucleotides line up with TRBD2. Per germline, CDR1 SNHLY and CDR2 FYNNEI. V gave up 6 bases and J gave up 7 bases; unmatched junction bases: 12. The CDR3 runs to 14 residues.